This is a list of T cell receptor beta chains from one sample in a study of shared clonotypes between healthy human individuals. Measured with immunoSEQ multiplex PCR; TCRdb has only the in-frame clones, and not every one. The data hold more than 1 million clones, with approximately 80% observed a single time. The sequenced sample was memory CD4+ T cells from PBMCs. These receptors originate from a man between 18 and 35 years old in good health. Some clones in this sample may be carry-over from other donors' samples. The CDR3 runs from the conserved cysteine through the conserved F or W. D genes are given only for firm matches. Where a row states a size, it is once, few, many or the class of an expanded clone; other rows omit it.

V	size	J	D	DNA	CDR3
TRBV11-2	NA	TRBJ1-5	TRBD1	TGTGCCAGCAGCTTAGGCAGGGGGCAGCCCCAGCATTTT	CASSLGRGQPQHF
TRBV15	NA	TRBJ1-5	NA	TGTGCCACCAGCAGAGATGGCGGGTTTCGTATTCAGCCCCAGCATTTT	CATSRDGGFRIQPQHF
TRBV19	few	TRBJ2-2	NA	TGTGCCAGTAGTGTGACAGTCCGGCCGAATACCGGGGAGCTGTTTTTT	CASSVTVRPNTGELFF
TRBV25-1	NA	TRBJ2-1	NA	TGTGCCAGCAGGAACGACAGGACACAATACAATGAGCAGTTCTTC	CASRNDRTQYNEQFF
TRBV11-2	NA	TRBJ2-7	TRBD1	TGTGCCAGCAGCTTTAATATCGGACAGGCCAGCTCCTACGAGCAGTACTTC	CASSFNIGQASSYEQYF
TRBV27	once	TRBJ1-6	TRBD1	TGTGCCAGCAGTTCCCCAGGGGGCACGGGTAATTCACCCCTCCACTTT	CASSSPGGTGNSPLHF
TRBV10-3	NA	TRBJ2-3	TRBD1	TGTGCCATCAGTGAGTCAAAAAACAGGGGGAGGGATACGCAGTATTTT	CAISESKNRGRDTQYF
TRBV6-1	NA	TRBJ2-4	NA	TGTGCCAGCAAAGGACTGTACCTCAAAAACATTCAGTACTTC	CASKGLYLKNIQYF
TRBV18	NA	TRBJ1-3	NA	TGTGCCAGCTCCCCCGGGGGCTCTGGAAACACCATATATTTT	CASSPGGSGNTIYF
TRBV28	NA	TRBJ1-5	NA	TGTGCCAGCAGAATGACGTCTTCGAACCAGCCCCAGCATTTT	CASRMTSSNQPQHF
TRBV4-3	NA	TRBJ1-2	NA	TGCGCCAGCAGCCAAGAGGGGAAGGGAATCGGCTACACCTTC	CASSQEGKGIGYTF
TRBV9	once	TRBJ1-5	NA	TGTGCCAGCAGCGTAGATGGGGATCAGCCCCAGCATTTT	CASSVDGDQPQHF
TRBV5-4	NA	TRBJ2-1	NA	TGTGCCAGCAGTCTGGTGGCTGCCACCTACAATGAGCAGTTCTTC	CASSLVAATYNEQFF
TRBV5-1	NA	TRBJ1-2	NA	TGCGCCAGCAGCCTGACGAGGGGTAACGCTGGCTACACCTTC	CASSLTRGNAGYTF
TRBV7-9	NA	TRBJ2-6	NA	TGTGCCAGCAGCCCCCGGGGAGGGGGCGCTGGGGCCAACGTCCTGACTTTC	CASSPRGGGAGANVLTF
TRBV2	few	TRBJ1-4	NA	TGTGCCAGCAGTGAACTAGATGAAAAACTGTTTTTT	CASSELDEKLFF
TRBV2	NA	TRBJ1-5	NA	TGTGCCAGCTGCCTGGACCGGGATCAGCCCCAGCATTTT	CASCLDRDQPQHF
TRBV6-5	few	TRBJ1-2	NA	TGTGCCAGCAGTTCGGACAGTCAGGGTGACTATGGCTACACCTTC	CASSSDSQGDYGYTF
TRBV5-4	NA	TRBJ2-6	TRBD1	TGTGCCAGCAGCTTGACTGGACAGGGGGCGCACGGGGCCAACGTCCTGACTTTC	CASSLTGQGAHGANVLTF
TRBV15	once	TRBJ2-5	TRBD2	TGTGCCACCAGCAGAGTTCCGAGCGGGAGAAGAGGGCAAGAGACCCAGTACTTC	CATSRVPSGRRGQETQYF
TRBV15	NA	TRBJ1-3	NA	TGTGCCACCAGCACGGACGGGGCTGACTCTGGAAACACCATATATTTT	CATSTDGADSGNTIYF
TRBV2	NA	TRBJ2-5	TRBD1	TGTGCCAGCAGTCCGACAGGGGTTAGAGAGACCCAGTACTTC	CASSPTGVRETQYF
TRBV27	NA	TRBJ1-2	NA	TGTGCCAGCAGTTTACAGGCGGGCGGCTATGGCTACACCTTC	CASSLQAGGYGYTF
TRBV27	NA	TRBJ2-3	TRBD2	TGTGCCAGCAATAAAGGGGGGGGACTAGCGGGAGTTTTAGATACGCAGTATTTT	CASNKGGGLAGVLDTQYF
TRBV4-2	once	TRBJ1-2	NA	TGTGCCAGCAGCCAAGATATGGACGATGAGGCCTATGGCTACACCTTC	CASSQDMDDEAYGYTF
TRBV7-8	many	TRBJ1-2	NA	TGTGCCAGCCGGGGTTGGGGGAGTGATGGCTACACCTTC	CASRGWGSDGYTF
TRBV28	NA	TRBJ1-2	NA	TGTGCCAGCCCAGAGGGGGGGGATGGCTACACCTTC	CASPEGGDGYTF
TRBV6-1	NA	TRBJ1-1	TRBD1	TGTGCCAGCACGAACAGGGGGCCTGCCACTGAAGCTTTCTTT	CASTNRGPATEAFF
TRBV5-4	NA	TRBJ2-1	TRBD1	TGTGCCAGCATGCCTGACAGGGGGCCTTCAAATGAGCAGTTCTTC	CASMPDRGPSNEQFF
TRBV5-1	NA	TRBJ2-3	TRBD2	TGCGCCAGCAGCTTTAGGGGACTAGCGGGACCGATTAGCACAGATACGCAGTATTTT	CASSFRGLAGPISTDTQYF
TRBV6-5	NA	TRBJ2-7	TRBD2	TGTGCCAGCACCACGGGGGGGACCTCCTACGAGCAGTACTTC	CASTTGGTSYEQYF
TRBV7-3	NA	TRBJ1-1	NA	TGTGCCAGCAGCTCCCACCTGAACACTGAAGCTTTCTTT	CASSSHLNTEAFF
TRBV11-3	NA	TRBJ2-7	NA	TGTGCCAGCAGCATGGGCCGGAGCTCCTACGAGCAGTACTTC	CASSMGRSSYEQYF
TRBV5-4	once	TRBJ1-2	TRBD1	TGTGCCAGCAGCCGTCCCCCCGGACAGGAAAACTATGGCTACACCTTC	CASSRPPGQENYGYTF
TRBV5-4	NA	TRBJ1-2	NA	TGTGCCAGCAGCTTGGAGGTCCAGTCGAACTCACTTTACACCTTC	CASSLEVQSNSLYTF
TRBV30	NA	TRBJ2-1	NA	TGTGCCTGGAGTCTTCCAGGGCGTAACAATGAGCAGTTCTTC	CAWSLPGRNNEQFF
TRBV18	NA	TRBJ1-1	TRBD1	TGTGCCAGCTCACGGAAATGGGACAGGGGGCCAGGCACTGAAGCTTTCTTT	CASSRKWDRGPGTEAFF
TRBV5-1	few	TRBJ2-5	TRBD2	TGCGCCAGCAGCTATAAGCTAGCGGGAAATGATGAGCAGTACTTC	CASSYKLAGNDEQYF
TRBV7-2	NA	TRBJ2-5	TRBD2	TGTGCCAGCAGCTTAGGTTTTAGGGTAGCGGGAGGTGGGGAGACCCAGTACTTC	CASSLGFRVAGGGETQYF
TRBV10-1	NA	TRBJ2-2	NA	TGCGCCAGCAGCTCGTATCGTCTCGGGGAGCTGTTTTTT	CASSSYRLGELFF
TRBV15	NA	TRBJ2-7	NA	TGTGCCACCAGCAGAGGCAGGACGGATTCCTACGAGCAGTACTTC	CATSRGRTDSYEQYF
TRBV11-2	NA	TRBJ2-7	TRBD1	TGTGCCAGCAGCCGGGACAGGGATTACGAGCAGTACTTC	CASSRDRDYEQYF
TRBV6-4	NA	TRBJ1-2	NA	TGTGCCAGCAGTGGAGGAACTGGCTACACCTTC	CASSGGTGYTF
TRBV2	NA	TRBJ1-6	NA	TGTGCCAGCAGTGTTGAGGCTTGGAATTCACCCCTCCACTTT	CASSVEAWNSPLHF
TRBV25-1	NA	TRBJ2-5	NA	TGTGCCAGCAGTGGGACAGTCCAAGAGACCCAGTACTTC	CASSGTVQETQYF
TRBV19	NA	TRBJ1-2	TRBD1	TGTGCCAGTAGTTTGACAGGGACTTGGTATGGCTACACCTTC	CASSLTGTWYGYTF
TRBV9	few	TRBJ2-5	NA	TGTGCCAGCAGCATCGGGACCGGGGGCCGAGAGACCCAGTACTTC	CASSIGTGGRETQYF
TRBV5-6	NA	TRBJ2-7	NA	TGTGCCAGCAGCTTTGTGGTCAAAGGGAGCTCCTACGAGCAGTACTTC	CASSFVVKGSSYEQYF